The subject of this entry is one T cell receptor beta chain. The record originates from a study of blood T cell repertoires in COVID-19. Study as a whole: Acute-phase and convalescent COVID-19 samples originated in the United States, Italy and Spain. Sample material is recorded as cDNA or gDNA derived from T cells, B-cell-depleted T cells, or PBMCs.

This CDR3 region has 14 residues. The germline CDR1 and CDR2 sequences are KGHSH and LQKENI. Trimming left V 2 bases short and J 7 bases short, with 14 bases between. Libraries were prepared by immunoSEQ multiplex PCR; TCRdb keeps only in-frame clonotypes and omits some of them. The sample shows around 220,000 clones, roughly 90% of them seen only once. The clonotype was recovered from a man aged 40-50 years with active or convalescent COVID-19. Sequencing was done on a sample of peripheral blood. The genes are TRBV18 and TRBJ1-2; D perhaps matches TRBD1 (5 bases). The CDR3 DNA reads TGTGCCAGCTCACCAGGAGCAGGGTTAGGTGGCTACACCTTC. The encoded protein is CASSPGAGLGGYTF.